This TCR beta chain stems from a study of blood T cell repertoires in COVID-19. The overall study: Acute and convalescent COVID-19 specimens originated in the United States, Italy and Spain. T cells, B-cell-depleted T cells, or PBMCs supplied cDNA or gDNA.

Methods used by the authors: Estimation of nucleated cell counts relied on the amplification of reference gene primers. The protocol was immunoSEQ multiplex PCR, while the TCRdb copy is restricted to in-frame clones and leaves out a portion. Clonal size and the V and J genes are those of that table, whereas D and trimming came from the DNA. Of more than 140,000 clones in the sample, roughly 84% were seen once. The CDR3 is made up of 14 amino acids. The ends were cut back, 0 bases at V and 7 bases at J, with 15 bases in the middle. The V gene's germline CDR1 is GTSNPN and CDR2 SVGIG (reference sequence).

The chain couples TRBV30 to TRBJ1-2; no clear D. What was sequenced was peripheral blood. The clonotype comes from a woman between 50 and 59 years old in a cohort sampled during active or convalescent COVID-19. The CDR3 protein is CAWSVFGVSAGYTF. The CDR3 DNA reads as TGTGCCTGGAGTGTGTTCGGGGTCTCGGCTGGCTACACCTTC.